These 20 T cell receptor beta chains originate from one sample sequenced in a study of cytomegalovirus exposure and HLA in healthy donors. PCR primers comprised 60 Vbeta and 13 Jbeta primers. The assay was immunoSEQ multiplex PCR, and TCRdb's table has in-frame clones only and misses some. The data contain approximately 250,000 clones, about 85% of them singletons. The sample taken for sequencing was PBMCs. These TCRs come from a girl aged 2-15 years in good health and CMV-seronegative.

The J gene is TRBJ2-1, the V gene TRBV19; TRBD2 aligns across 9 bases. The CDR3 consists of 16 residues. Germline trimming cut 3 bases from V and 6 bases from J; bases unmatched to any gene: 9. In germline, CDR1 is LNHDA, CDR2 SQIVND (reference sequence). The CDR3 DNA reads TGTGCCAGTAGTATTTCGGGAAGCGGGGGGCTCAATGAGCAGTTCTTC. Translation gives CASSISGSGGLNEQFF.

The CDR3 coding sequence is TGTGCCAGCAGCACAAGGACTAGCACTATCACAGATACGCAGTATTTT. This encodes CASSTRTSTITDTQYF. The chain joins TRBV7-9 to TRBJ2-3; 8 bases match TRBD2. V lost 5 bases and J lost 2; bases outside the gene matches: 9. In germline, CDR1 is SEHNR, CDR2 FQNEAQ (reference sequence). The CDR3 consists of 16 residues.

The V gene is TRBV6-5, the J gene TRBJ2-1; tentative D call: TRBD2 (5 bases). Trimming removed 3 bases from V and 5 bases from J, with 8 bases in between. Germline V gene sequence: CDR1 MNHEY, CDR2 SVGAGI. CDR3 length equals 13 residues. CDR3 sequence reads: CASSYGRDNEQFF. The CDR3 DNA is TGTGCCAGCAGTTATGGGCGGGACAATGAGCAGTTCTTC.

The chain links TRBV19 to TRBJ2-2, with D perhaps matching TRBD1 (5 bases). The CDR3 is 17 amino acids. Germline CDR1 LNHDA, CDR2 SQIVND (reference sequence). The V and J ends lost 1 base and 5 bases respectively, with 17 bases between them. CDR3 loop: CASSIVRRGFWTGELFF. CDR3 in DNA: TGTGCCAGTAGTATAGTTCGAAGGGGCTTTTGGACCGGGGAGCTGTTTTTT.

The chain joins TRBV5-4 to TRBJ2-3, with 8 bases matching TRBD1. The V gene end was trimmed by 4 bases and the J gene end by 6 bases; junction bases not matched to a gene: 7. This CDR3 comprises 14 residues. Germline V gene sequence: CDR1 SGHNT, CDR2 YYREEE (reference sequence). The CDR3 DNA is TGTGCCAGCAGCGCCCGGGACAGGATGGATACGCAGTATTTT. Encoded protein: CASSARDRMDTQYF.

This sequence joins TRBV5-1 and TRBJ2-1, with 8 bases aligning to TRBD1. From germline, CDR1 is SGHRS and CDR2 YFSETQ. The CDR3 loop spans 15 amino acids. The V segment lost 4 bases and the J segment 2 bases; nucleotides outside the gene matches: 5. The DNA of the CDR3 is TGCGCCAGCAGCCCCGACAGGGGAGCCTACAATGAGCAGTTCTTC. Its translation is CASSPDRGAYNEQFF.

The J gene is TRBJ1-5, the V gene TRBV29-1; TRBD1 is a possible D gene (5 bases). V was shortened by 6 bases and J by 6 bases, with 12 bases between the two germline ends. The CDR3 spans 12 residues. The germline V gene encodes CDR1 SQVTM and CDR2 ANQGSEA. The CDR3 is CSVGGGSQPQHF. The CDR3 DNA sequence: TGCAGCGTGGGGGGGGGTAGTCAGCCCCAGCATTTT. Variable domain in full (rest from reference TRBV29-1 and TRBJ1-5): SAVISQKPSRDICQRGTSLTIQCQVDSQVTMMFWYRQQPGQSLTLIATANQGSEATYESGFVIDKFPISRPNLTFSTLTVSNMSPEDSSIYLCSVGGGSQPQHFGDGTRLSIL.

This clone was detected only once. The chain joins TRBV2 to TRBJ2-7; D is uncertain. V shed 8 bases and J shed 3 bases, with 17 bases lying between them. The CDR3 consists of 14 residues. Per germline, CDR1 SNHLY and CDR2 FYNNEI. Written as DNA, the CDR3 is TGTGCCAGCCTCGTGCCCACTTCCCGCTACGAGCAGTACTTC. Its protein product is CASLVPTSRYEQYF.

The rearrangement joins TRBV27 to TRBJ1-6; 10 bases align to TRBD1. Unmatched junction bases numbered 4, after V lost 2 bases and J lost 0 bases. Germline values: CDR1 MNHEY, CDR2 SMNVEV (reference sequence). This CDR3 is 18 amino acids long. The CDR3: CASSLTRDRGSYNSPLHF. The DNA for the CDR3 is TGTGCCAGCAGTTTAACACGGGACAGGGGCTCCTATAATTCACCCCTCCACTTT.

The chain is built from TRBV6-6 and TRBJ1-5, with D possibly matching TRBD1 (5 bases). Trimming left V 6 bases short and J 5 bases short, with 11 bases between. Germline V CDR1 and CDR2: MNHNY, SVGAGI (reference sequence). This CDR3 has 13 residues. Written as DNA, the CDR3 is TGTGCCAGCAGCCGGAAACAGGATCAGCCCCAGCATTTT. It specifies CASSRKQDQPQHF.

This chain links TRBV5-1 with TRBJ2-7; 10 bases map to TRBD1. V dropped 3 bases and J dropped 3; count of bases not matched to a gene: 6. Looked up from germline, CDR1 is SGHRS and CDR2 is YFSETQ. The CDR3 extends over 15 amino acids. The CDR3 is CASSYRDRGHYEQYF. The CDR3 DNA sequence: TGCGCCAGCAGCTACCGGGACAGGGGCCACTACGAGCAGTACTTC.

The chain combines TRBV6-5 with TRBJ2-3; no clear D gene. Germline V gene sequence: CDR1 MNHEY, CDR2 SVGAGI. V was shortened by 4 bases and J by 1 base, with 9 bases between the two germline ends. CDR3 length equals 14 residues. CDR3 nucleotide sequence: TGTGCCAGCAGTTTGCGGTGGGGCACAGATACGCAGTATTTT. Its protein is CASSLRWGTDTQYF.

The genes are TRBV6-5 and TRBJ1-4; 7 bases are a match to TRBD1. V trimming: 2 bases; J trimming: 10 bases; junction bases outside the gene matches: 7. The CDR3 is 14 amino acids. Germline V CDR1 and CDR2: MNHEY, SVGAGI. This chain's CDR3 is CASSYVDRVGKLFF. The CDR3 DNA follows: TGTGCCAGCAGTTACGTTGACAGGGTCGGAAAACTGTTTTTT.

Details on this clone: This specimen includes other DNA sequences encoding the same CDR3. The chain's CDR3 is CASSWDRGQVEAFF. Written as DNA, the CDR3 is TGTGCCAGCAGCTGGGACAGGGGGCAGGTTGAAGCTTTCTTT. This chain uses TRBV5-4 with TRBJ1-1; 12 positions match TRBD1. Trimming took 3 bases from V and 7 from J; bases not matched to a gene: 4. This CDR3 is 14 amino acids long. The germline gives CDR1 SGHNT, CDR2 YYREEE (reference sequence).

The chain carries TRBV5-1 and TRBJ1-1, with 7 positions matching TRBD1. The CDR3 extends over 16 amino acids. Trimming removed 0 bases from V and 4 bases from J; junction bases left unmatched: 9. Germline V lookup: CDR1 SGHRS, CDR2 YFSETQ. CDR3 sequence: CASSLGDRESVTEAFF. The CDR3 DNA reads TGCGCCAGCAGCTTGGGAGACAGGGAATCAGTCACTGAAGCTTTCTTT.

CDR3: CASSFGRGSGYTF. In DNA, the CDR3 is TGTGCCAGCAGCTTCGGCAGGGGAAGTGGCTACACCTTC. The chain is built from TRBV7-8 and TRBJ1-2, with D perhaps matching TRBD1 (6 bases). Trimming removed 3 bases from V and 7 bases from J, with 12 bases in between. The CDR3 runs 13 residues. Germline V lookup: CDR1 SGHVS, CDR2 FQNEAQ.

The chain carries TRBV4-1 and TRBJ2-3; TRBD2 matches at 8 bases. This CDR3 spans 17 amino acids. Germline CDR1 and CDR2: MGHRA and YSYEKL. V gave up 0 bases and J gave up 2 bases; unmatched junction bases: 7. The chain's CDR3 is CASSQDLTSGFTDTQYF. CDR3 in DNA: TGCGCCAGCAGCCAAGATCTCACTAGCGGCTTCACAGATACGCAGTATTTT.

The DNA of the CDR3 is TGTGCCAGCTCACCGCGGGGACTGAATGTGGACACTGAAGCTTTCTTT. It translates to CASSPRGLNVDTEAFF. The chain is built from TRBV18 and TRBJ1-1; the D gene is possibly TRBD1 (5 bases). Germline CDR1 and CDR2: KGHSH and LQKENI. The CDR3 loop spans 16 amino acids. Trimming left V 3 bases short and J 3 bases short, with 17 bases between.

The rearrangement joins TRBV2 to TRBJ1-4, with a tentative D call TRBD1 (5 bases). The germline V and J ends were trimmed by 8 bases and 7 bases, with 11 bases remaining between them. The CDR3 covers 12 residues. The germline V gene encodes CDR1 SNHLY and CDR2 FYNNEI. The CDR3 spells CASGTGGEKLFF. The CDR3 nucleotides are TGTGCCAGCGGGACGGGAGGTGAAAAACTGTTTTTT. The full variable domain, rest sourced from reference TRBV2 and TRBJ1-4, is EPEVTQTPSHQVTQMGQEVILRCVPISNHLYFYWYRQILGQKVEFLVSFYNNEISEKSEIFDDQFSVERPDGSNFTLKIRSTKLEDSAMYFCASGTGGEKLFFGSGTQLSVL.

This clone has a handful of counts. Here the CDR3 DNA reads TGTGCCAGCAGTGTGGGGACCCCGGGACAGGGTCATACTAATGAAAAACTGTTTTTT. It codes for CASSVGTPGQGHTNEKLFF. This sequence joins TRBV6-1 and TRBJ1-4; 9 positions agree with TRBD1. Per the germline V gene, CDR1 is MNHNS and CDR2 is SASEGT. The CDR3 covers 19 residues. After removal of 4 bases from V and 2 bases from J, the junction contained 14 bases not matched to a gene.